The clone carrying this T cell receptor (beta chain) was seen at least ten times. This record belongs to a study of T-cell reconstitution after alpha-beta-depleted transplantation in children. The CDR3 runs to 15 residues. V lost 6 bases to trimming and J lost 1 base; unmatched junction nucleotides: 8. A library of TCRbeta sequences, prepared with unique molecular identifiers, was generated. TCRdb reprocessed the PCR reads with MiXCR, giving one entry per CDR3 protein. The sample holds 300,000 or so distinct CDR3 sequences, around 9.6% seen once. V gene TRBV12-3 or TRBV12-4 combines with J gene TRBJ1-2, with TRBD1 identical over 7 bases. This clonotype originated in a human donor who donated a stem cell graft to a child with SCID. Sequencing was performed on PBMCs from the stem cell graft donor, taken from the stem cell graft. The CDR3 DNA reads as TGTGCCAGCAGACCAAACAGGGGAGGTAACTATGGCTACACCTTC. Amino acid sequence: CASRPNRGGNYGYTF.